The subject of this entry is one T cell receptor (beta chain). The sample originates from a study of T cell responses to AZD1222 COVID-19 vaccine. The CDR3 has 15 amino acids. Germline CDR1 reads SGHKS; CDR2 reads YYEKEE (reference sequence). V lost 3 bases and J 3 bases, leaving 16 bases between the germline ends. Profiling relied on immunoSEQ multiplex PCR, and the TCRdb table lists in-frame clones only, not all of them. In the table there are tens of thousands of clones, about 89% of which are singletons. The material sequenced was peripheral blood, taken on day 0 of MenACWY control vaccination. The TCR was taken from an adult in good health. The gene calls are TRBV5-5 and TRBJ2-7, with D possibly TRBD1 on 5 matching bases. DNA for the CDR3: TGTGCCAGCAGCTCACCTTTGACCAGGGACTACGAGCAGTACTTC. Translating gives CASSSPLTRDYEQYF. Full variable domain (rest looked up from reference TRBV5-5 and TRBJ2-7): DAGVTQSPTHLIKTRGQQVTLRCSPISGHKSVSWYQQVLGQGPQFIFQYYEKEERGRGNFPDRFSARQFPNYSSELNVNALLLGDSALYLCASSSPLTRDYEQYFGPGTRLTVT.